A selection of T cell receptor beta chains follows, all from one sample in a study of early T cells in non-severe SARS-CoV-2 infection. TCRdb redid the calling of the 5' RACE reads with MiXCR, one entry per CDR3 protein. The table shows some 89,000 distinct CDR3 sequences, with roughly 11% occurring only once. The input for sequencing was whole blood, taken at baseline. Receptor source: an adult who was a healthcare worker with PCR-confirmed SARS-CoV-2 infection or an uninfected control (not recorded which). Each CDR3 is given with its conserved first and last residue. A D gene is named only where the DNA matches it firmly. Clone sizes are given selectively: once, few, many, or a class where the clone is expanded.

DNA,CDR3,D,V,size,J
TGCAGTGCCGTGGACATGAACGGGGTGGGTGAAAAACTGTTTTTT,CSAVDMNGVGEKLFF,.,TRBV20-1,few,TRBJ1-4
TGTGCCACCGCGCCCTTGGGGGGAGCGAACACTGAAGCTTTCTTT,CATAPLGGANTEAFF,.,TRBV10-3,.,TRBJ1-1
TGTGCCAGCAGCAATTACCTAGCAGATACGCAGTATTTT,CASSNYLADTQYF,.,TRBV7-2,.,TRBJ2-3
TGTGCCAGCAGGGGAGAGACGGTGCTTGAAGCTTTCTTT,CASRGETVLEAFF,.,TRBV6-2/TRBV6-3,.,TRBJ1-1
TGCAGCGTGGGGACAGAGTCCTACAATGAGCAGTTCTTC,CSVGTESYNEQFF,TRBD1,TRBV29-1,once,TRBJ2-1
TGTGCCAGCGCCGGAACCGGGAACAATGAGCAGTTCTTC,CASAGTGNNEQFF,.,TRBV7-9,few,TRBJ2-1
TGTGCCAGCAGTGGGGCTGTATGGGGAAAAAACATTCAGTACTTC,CASSGAVWGKNIQYF,.,TRBV6-5,.,TRBJ2-4
TGTGCCAGCTCACCCGGCATGAGCGGGACAGATTACACTGAAGCTTTCTTT,CASSPGMSGTDYTEAFF,TRBD1,TRBV18,.,TRBJ1-1
TGTGCCTGGACCACCCGACAGGAGGGTACGCAGTATTTT,CAWTTRQEGTQYF,.,TRBV30,.,TRBJ2-3
TGCAGCGCCCGGGGGTTCACTGAAGCTTTCTTT,CSARGFTEAFF,.,TRBV29-1,many,TRBJ1-1
TGTGCCAGCAGCCCTTTGCAGGGCGGCACTGAAGCTTTCTTT,CASSPLQGGTEAFF,.,TRBV7-2,.,TRBJ1-1
TGCGCCAGCAGCTCGGCGGCCGAAGATACGCAGTATTTT,CASSSAAEDTQYF,.,TRBV5-1,.,TRBJ2-3
TGTGCCAGCAGCTTATGGACAGGGATTCCTAGCACAGATACGCAGTATTTT,CASSLWTGIPSTDTQYF,TRBD1,TRBV13,.,TRBJ2-3
TGTGCCAGTAGTACCGTGGTTCGTCAGCCCCAGCATTTT,CASSTVVRQPQHF,.,TRBV19,.,TRBJ1-5
TGTGCCAGCAGTGGCGACAGGGGGAATGAAAAACTGTTTTTT,CASSGDRGNEKLFF,TRBD1,TRBV2,.,TRBJ1-4
TGTGCCAGCAGCTTACTCGACAGGGAAGAGGGCGGCTACACCTTC,CASSLLDREEGGYTF,TRBD1,TRBV7-9,.,TRBJ1-2
TGTGCCGGTGTTACCTCGAACTTC,CAGVTSNF,.,TRBV2,.,TRBJ1-2
TGCGCCAGCAGTGAGGGTCCCTACGAGCAGTACTTC,CASSEGPYEQYF,.,TRBV10-2,.,TRBJ2-7
TGTGCCAGCAGCTCATGGGGACCTAGCACAGATACGCAGTATTTT,CASSSWGPSTDTQYF,.,TRBV11-2,.,TRBJ2-3
TGTGCCAGCAGCTTTGGGGCTAGCGGGGGGAATGAGCAGTTCTTC,CASSFGASGGNEQFF,TRBD2,TRBV7-8,.,TRBJ2-1
TGCAGCGTTAACCCTCATCAAGAGACCCAGTACTTC,CSVNPHQETQYF,.,TRBV29-1,few,TRBJ2-5
TGTGCCAGCAGCCGGGTACAGGGCCGCCAAGAGATCCAGTACTTC,CASSRVQGRQEIQYF,.,TRBV14,.,TRBJ2-5
TGCAGTGCTACTCCTGTCGGGACAGGGGGCGAGTTCGGCAATCAGCCCCAGCATTTT,CSATPVGTGGEFGNQPQHF,TRBD1,TRBV20-1,many,TRBJ1-5
TGTGCCAGCAGCCAGAGGCGGGCCGAGCAGTACTTC,CASSQRRAEQYF,.,TRBV13,.,TRBJ2-7
TGTGCCAGCAGGAATGGTGAAAAACTGTTTTTT,CASRNGEKLFF,.,TRBV28,.,TRBJ1-4
TGTGCCAGTAAGCCCGAGTTCACCGGGGAGCTGTTTTTT,CASKPEFTGELFF,.,TRBV19,.,TRBJ2-2
TGTGCCAGCAGCTTGGGGACAGGGTACAATGAGCAGTTCTTC,CASSLGTGYNEQFF,TRBD1,TRBV7-6,many,TRBJ2-1
TGTGCCAGCAGCATGTTTTATGAGAACACTGAAGCTTTCTTT,CASSMFYENTEAFF,.,TRBV7-2,many,TRBJ1-1
TGTGCCAGCAATCCTAGGTTTAGACAGAACTATGGCTACACCTTC,CASNPRFRQNYGYTF,.,TRBV6-1,.,TRBJ1-2
TGCAGTGCTCTCGGGGAGAGGGGCACAGATACGCAGTATTTT,CSALGERGTDTQYF,.,TRBV20-1,few,TRBJ2-3
TGTGCCAGCAGCTTTTCCGGGCCCCGTGCCGGAGAGCAGTACTTC,CASSFSGPRAGEQYF,.,TRBV5-5,.,TRBJ2-7
TGTGCCAGCAGCTCCCGACAGGGGGCTCATGTAGATACGCAGTATTTT,CASSSRQGAHVDTQYF,TRBD1,TRBV11-2,.,TRBJ2-3
TGTGCCAGTACCGGCCGCTCCTACAATGAGCAGTTCTTC,CASTGRSYNEQFF,.,TRBV19,.,TRBJ2-1
TGTGCCAGCAGCCAAGATCCCACCTACAATGAGCAGTTCTTC,CASSQDPTYNEQFF,.,TRBV3-1,.,TRBJ2-1
TGTGCCAGCAGTGAAGCGTGGCCAGGTCGGGGACCCGGGGAGCTGTTTTTT,CASSEAWPGRGPGELFF,.,TRBV2,many,TRBJ2-2
TGTGCCAGCAGCTTGAGGAGGGATACGCAGTATTTT,CASSLRRDTQYF,.,TRBV5-8,few,TRBJ2-3
TGCAGTGCTAGTTCGGCTTCACCCTGGAATGAGCAGTTCTTC,CSASSASPWNEQFF,.,TRBV20-1,many,TRBJ2-1
TGCGCCAGCAGCCCGGAGAGCACAGATACGCAGTATTTT,CASSPESTDTQYF,.,TRBV4-1,.,TRBJ2-3
TGTGCCAGCACCCAACATGCCGGGACAGCCTATGGCTACACCTTC,CASTQHAGTAYGYTF,TRBD1,TRBV6-2/TRBV6-3,many,TRBJ1-2
TGTGCCAGCAGTTACGGGGGCTCGCGCACTGAAGCTTTCTTT,CASSYGGSRTEAFF,.,TRBV6-2/TRBV6-3,few,TRBJ1-1
TGTGCCAGCAATCCAGGGGAGAGGGGGCAGCCCCAGCATTTT,CASNPGERGQPQHF,.,TRBV9,many,TRBJ1-5
TGTGCCAGCAGAACGGGGGAGTACGAGCAGTACTTC,CASRTGEYEQYF,.,TRBV28,few,TRBJ2-7
TGTGCCAGCAGTTCCTACGGACTAACGGGAGGGCTTGGCAATGAGCAGTTCTTC,CASSSYGLTGGLGNEQFF,TRBD2,TRBV6-6,.,TRBJ2-1
TGCAGCGTCTTTGGGACAGGGCCCCTGCTAGGAGCTTTCTTT,CSVFGTGPLLGAFF,TRBD1,TRBV29-1,few,TRBJ1-1
TGTGCCACCAAATCCCAGGGGGTCGGCTCACCCCCAGATACGCAGTATTTT,CATKSQGVGSPPDTQYF,TRBD1,TRBV12-3/TRBV12-4,.,TRBJ2-3
TGCGCCAGCAGCTTGACAGGGTACGGCACTGAAGCTTTCTTT,CASSLTGYGTEAFF,.,TRBV5-1,many,TRBJ1-1
TGTGCCAGCAGCGTAGAAGTAGGGGCCGGAGCTAACTATGGCTACACCTTC,CASSVEVGAGANYGYTF,.,TRBV9,.,TRBJ1-2
TGTGCCACCAGCAGAGATCTGAGTAATGAAAAACTGTTTTTT,CATSRDLSNEKLFF,.,TRBV15,many,TRBJ1-4
TGTGCCAGCAGCTTAGTTCTAGCGGACCCCTACAATGAGCAGTTCTTC,CASSLVLADPYNEQFF,TRBD2,TRBV7-6,.,TRBJ2-1
TGTGCCAGCAGCTCCCGACAGGGGGCATCCTACAATGAGCAGTTCTTC,CASSSRQGASYNEQFF,TRBD1,TRBV11-2,few,TRBJ2-1
TGTGCCAGCACCAAACCGGGACAAACCTACGAGCAGTACTTC,CASTKPGQTYEQYF,.,TRBV6-2/TRBV6-3,few,TRBJ2-7
TGCGCCAGCAGTGAGGGGGCTAGGACTGAAGCTTTCTTT,CASSEGARTEAFF,.,TRBV10-1,.,TRBJ1-1
TGTGCCAGCAGTTGGGGAGGTGAGACCCAGTACTTC,CASSWGGETQYF,.,TRBV6-2/TRBV6-3,many,TRBJ2-5